The clone carrying this T cell receptor beta chain has a count of ten or more. Amplification targeted the TCR beta CDR3 regions, with RNA transcripts as the source material. First-round RT-PCR employed HTBI primers, with a second-round multiplex PCR after it. Each CDR3 protein gets one entry after TCRdb re-called the multiplex PCR reads with MiXCR. The table shows hundreds of thousands of distinct CDR3 sequences, with 22% occurring only once. The data derive from a study of Graves' ophthalmopathy and Graves' hyperthyroidism. The trim removed 6 bases at V and 0 bases at J, leaving 4 bases unmatched. There are 13 residues in the CDR3. Germline V CDR1 and CDR2: DFQATT, SNEGSKA (reference sequence).

This TCR came from a woman between 18 and 29 years old with stable Graves' hyperthyroidism. Some clones in this sample may be carry-over from other donors' samples. This chain connects TRBV20-1 to TRBJ1-1; 7 bases agree with TRBD1. Sequencing was performed on peripheral blood. The CDR3 bases are TGCAGTGCAGGGGGCAGCTTGAACACTGAAGCTTTCTTT. Translation gives CSAGGSLNTEAFF.